What follows is one T cell receptor (beta chain) and its context. These data belong to a study of shared T cell receptors in the human thymus. Germline lookup yields CDR1 SGHDT and CDR2 YYEEEE. This CDR3 comprises 19 residues. The ends were cut back, 4 bases at V and 0 bases at J, with 22 bases in the middle. Produced via immunoSEQ multiplex PCR; TCRdb's table is partial and in-frame only. This sample yields 700,000 or so clones, of which roughly 88% are seen a single time; under 0.012% belongs to the top ten. Another study also made use of these data, one on human thymus T cells. That study adds: Resections obtained during corrective heart surgery supplied the thymus tissue. Thymic and blood repertoires showed apparently biased V and J gene usage. Related research described strongly overlapping thymic repertoires in unrelated people.

The source material was thymocytes. The receptor was isolated from a girl under three years old with a congenital heart defect. This chain connects TRBV5-6 to TRBJ1-4; a weak D match, TRBD1 (6 bases). Written as DNA, the CDR3 is TGTGCCAGCAGCGTGAGTCCAGGGGACATACTCGCAACTAATGAAAAACTGTTTTTT. Amino acid sequence: CASSVSPGDILATNEKLFF.